The 28 T cell receptor beta chains given below trace back to one sample, sequenced in a study of T cell clonality in common variable immunodeficiency. Profiled with immunoSEQ multiplex PCR; TCRdb holds only in-frame clones, not every one. The specimen has roughly 32,000 clones, none found just once. The sample taken for sequencing was peripheral blood mononuclear cells. The receptors derive from a person aged 18 to 69 in good health.

This clone rates as hyperexpanded. The read is 3 residues too short to cover the CDR3 end, so that end is filled in from the germline J gene. The same CDR3 is also encoded by other DNA sequences in this sample. The chain recombines TRBV20-1 with TRBJ2-1; D is possibly TRBD1 (6 bases). The V end was cut by 3 bases, the J end by 2 bases, with 11 bases between. This CDR3 is 14 amino acids long. In germline, CDR1 is DFQATT, CDR2 SNEGSKA (reference sequence). CDR3 bases read: TGCAGTGCTAGGGGACACCCACCCTACAATGAG. Amino acid sequence: CSARGHPPYNE. The CDR3 as a whole reads CSARGHPPYNEQFF.

This clone was observed at least ten times. The CDR3 end lies 3 residues beyond the end of the read and is filled in from the germline J gene. The chain carries TRBV11-2 and TRBJ2-1, with D possibly being TRBD1 (6 bases). This CDR3 has 13 amino acids. V was cut by 5 bases and J by 5 bases, with 10 bases left in between. Per the germline V gene, CDR1 is SGHAT and CDR2 is FQNNGV. The CDR3 DNA, read in part, is TGTGCCAGCAGCCCACGACAGGACAATGAG. It yields the protein CASSPRQDNE. The complete CDR3 sequence is CASSPRQDNEQFF.

This clone was observed many times. This CDR3 reads CASSTGLAGEETQYF. CDR3 bases read: TGTGCCAGCAGCACCGGACTAGCGGGAGAAGAGACC. V gene TRBV7-9 combines with J gene TRBJ2-5; TRBD2 matches at 13 bases. The read terminates 3 residues ahead of where the CDR3 ends, so the germline J gene completes it. This CDR3 comprises 15 residues. CDR1 and CDR2 from the germline V gene are SEHNR and FQNEAQ (reference sequence). V lost 5 bases and J lost 3; bases outside the gene matches: 3.

This clone was counted at least ten times. The read ends 3 residues before the CDR3 terminus; that terminus is restored from the germline J gene. The chain links TRBV18 to TRBJ2-3; 7 bases fit TRBD2. The CDR3 spans 15 residues. The V segment lost 1 base and the J segment 2 bases; nucleotides outside the gene matches: 3. Per germline, CDR1 KGHSH and CDR2 LQKENI. The part of the CDR3 DNA that was read is TGTGCCAGCTCACCACAGAGCGGGGCCACAGATACG. Translated: CASSPQSGATDT. The CDR3 as a whole reads CASSPQSGATDTQYF.

This clone was observed many times. Read sequence stops 3 residues before the CDR3 end, and the germline J gene provides the missing end. The J gene is TRBJ2-6, the V gene TRBV12-3 or TRBV12-4; 7 nucleotides match TRBD1. The CDR3 has 15 residues. V was clipped by 6 bases and J by 2 bases; unmatched bases: 4. CDR3 bases read: TGTGCCAGCAGGCGACAGGGAACTGGGGCCAACGTC. This encodes CASRRQGTGANV. From start to end, the CDR3 is CASRRQGTGANVLTF.

This clone was observed at least ten times. The read ends 3 residues shy of where the CDR3 ends; the end is completed using the germline J gene. The genes are TRBV2 and TRBJ2-7, with 11 positions matching TRBD2. The CDR3 has 16 amino acids. Germline V lookup: CDR1 SNHLY, CDR2 FYNNEI. V lost 2 bases, J lost 1 base, and 4 bases stayed unmatched. CDR3 DNA, as far as it was read: TGTGCCAGCAGTGAAAGACTAGCGGGACCATCCTACGAG. Its protein is CASSERLAGPSYE. The full CDR3 reads CASSERLAGPSYEQYF. Full variable domain (missing parts from reference TRBV2 and TRBJ2-7): EPEVTQTPSHQVTQMGQEVILRCVPISNHLYFYWYRQILGQKVEFLVSFYNNEISEKSEIFDDQFSVERPDGSNFTLKIRSTKLEDSAMYFCASSERLAGPSYEQYFGPGTRLTVT.

This clone has a count of ten or more. The CDR3 goes on 3 residues after the read ends, and that part is filled in from the germline J gene. V is TRBV19 and J is TRBJ2-2; TRBD1 matches at 7 bases. Germline CDR1 reads LNHDA; CDR2 reads SQIVND (reference sequence). This CDR3 region has 14 residues. The CDR3 sequence is CASSLGTAPEKLFF. The part of the CDR3 DNA that was read is TGTGCCAGTAGTCTTGGGACAGCCCCCGAAAAG.

This clone was found many times. The read comes to an end 3 residues before the CDR3 does, leaving the germline J gene to fill in the end. This chain joins TRBV20-1 and TRBJ2-1; weak D call: TRBD2 (5 bases). The germline V gene has CDR1 DFQATT and CDR2 SNEGSKA (reference sequence). This CDR3 comprises 14 residues. Trimming took off 4 bases at V and 0 bases at J, with 10 bases between the two ends. Partial CDR3 DNA: TGCAGTGCTACGGACTCAAGCTCCTACAATGAG. Protein: CSATDSSSYNE. The entire CDR3 protein reads CSATDSSSYNEQFF.

This clone came up a few times. The CDR3 DNA, read in part, is TGTGCCAGCAGCGAAGGGACAGCGGGCTACAATGAG. Translating it yields CASSEGTAGYNE. The whole CDR3 sequence is CASSEGTAGYNEQFF. The chain recombines TRBV5-8 with TRBJ2-1; D is perhaps TRBD1 (7 bases). The CDR3 goes on 3 residues after the read ends, and that part is filled in from the germline J gene. V was trimmed by 4 bases and J by 3 bases, leaving 14 bases between them. The germline V gene has CDR1 SGHTS and CDR2 YDEGEE. CDR3 length: 15 residues.

This clone was seen many times. The CDR3 end lies 3 residues beyond the end of the read and is filled in from the germline J gene. The chain combines TRBV11-2 with TRBJ2-7, with 12 bases that match TRBD2. The CDR3 is 14 residues long. The germline V gene encodes CDR1 SGHAT and CDR2 FQNNGV. V lost 4 bases and J lost 4; bases outside the gene matches: 2. The CDR3 bases that were read are TGTGCCAGCAGCTCGGGACTAGCGGGTTACGAG. Translating it yields CASSSGLAGYE. The full CDR3 sequence reads CASSSGLAGYEQYF.

This clone was counted ten times or more. The read halts 3 residues ahead of the CDR3 end, with the missing end drawn from the germline J gene. The rearrangement joins TRBV12-5 to TRBJ2-3; no reliable D call. V lost 3 bases to trimming and J lost 0 bases, with 7 bases between them. Germline V gives CDR1 LGHNT, CDR2 FRNRAP. The CDR3 is 14 amino acids. CDR3 region: CASGLQSSTDTQYF. The part of the CDR3 DNA that was read is TGTGCTAGTGGTTTACAGTCTAGCACAGATACG.

This clone has a count of ten or more. The read terminates 3 residues ahead of where the CDR3 ends, so the germline J gene completes it. The chain carries TRBV4-1 and TRBJ2-6; 7 nucleotides line up with TRBD2. This CDR3 is 18 amino acids long. Germline V CDR1 and CDR2: MGHRA, YSYEKL. V shed 4 bases and J 4 bases; nucleotides not matched to a gene: 13. The CDR3 bases that were read are TGCGCCAGCAGCCGACGGGCGGGGGACGACCCGGGGGCCAACGTC. Residues: CASSRRAGDDPGANV. The complete CDR3 sequence is CASSRRAGDDPGANVLTF.

About this clone itself: The DNA ends 3 residues before the CDR3 does, and the rest of the CDR3 is filled in from the germline J gene. The chain has TRBV7-9 and TRBJ2-3; no reliable D call. Germline assignment: CDR1 SEHNR and CDR2 FQNEAQ (reference sequence). The CDR3 is 14 residues long. The CDR3 bases that were read are TGTGCCAGCAGCTTAGACGAATTGGGCCGTGCG. As protein: CASSLDELGRA. The entire CDR3 is CASSLDELGRAQYF.

This clone showed up just a few times. A read error may produce the germline difference seen at one junction end. Partial CDR3 DNA: TGTGCTAGCAGCTTAGGTCCCCCGGGGAAATACGAC. It encodes CASSLGPPGKYD. The full CDR3 protein reads CASSLGPPGKYDYTF. The chain recombines TRBV7-7 with TRBJ1-2; no clear D gene. The CDR3 end falls 3 residues outside the read, so it is completed with the germline J gene. The CDR3 is made up of 15 amino acids. CDR1 and CDR2 from the germline V gene are SSHAT and FNYEAQ (reference sequence).

This clone was observed a handful of times. Read data end 3 residues before the CDR3 end; the end is taken from the germline J gene. This chain uses TRBV19 with TRBJ1-2, with 7 bases identical to TRBD1. This CDR3 has 15 amino acids. Per the germline V gene, CDR1 is LNHDA and CDR2 is SQIVND (reference sequence). The CDR3: CASSETGRMIYDYTF. CDR3 DNA (partial): TGTGCCAGTAGCGAGACAGGGCGGATGATCTACGAC.

In its sample, this clone was seen many times. The DNA ends 3 residues before the CDR3 does, and the rest of the CDR3 is filled in from the germline J gene. This chain joins TRBV12-3 or TRBV12-4 and TRBJ1-1; D is possibly TRBD1 (5 bases). This CDR3 contains 13 residues. The ends were cut back, 3 bases at V and 1 base at J, with 6 bases in the middle. CDR3 loop: CASSFQGNTEAFF. The CDR3 bases that were read are TGTGCCAGCAGTTTTCAGGGGAACACTGAA.

With respect to this clone: The read comes to an end 3 residues before the CDR3 does, leaving the germline J gene to fill in the end. The rearrangement uses TRBV10-2 and TRBJ2-5; 12 bases are shared with TRBD2. The CDR3 consists of 15 residues. Germline V gene data show CDR1 as WSHSY and CDR2 as SAAADI. The ends lost 7 bases at V and 0 bases at J; junction bases unmatched: 3. The CDR3 sequence: CASNLAGGNQETQYF. The sequenced CDR3 bases are TGCGCCAGCAACCTAGCGGGAGGGAACCAAGAGACC.

In its sample, this clone was seen many times. The read finishes 3 residues shy of the CDR3 end, and the germline J gene is used to complete it. The genes are TRBV19 and TRBJ2-5; TRBD2 is a possible D gene (6 bases). Germline V gene sequence: CDR1 LNHDA, CDR2 SQIVND (reference sequence). CDR3 size: 15 residues. Trimming removed 6 bases from V and 5 bases from J, with 19 bases in between. CDR3 bases read: TGTGCCAGTAGGTTCGGTGGTGCGGAGGGGGAGACC. As protein: CASRFGGAEGET. The whole CDR3 is CASRFGGAEGETQYF.

Notes on this clone: With the read ending 3 residues before the CDR3 end, the germline J gene is used to fill in that end. This chain uses TRBV2 with TRBJ1-2; D call uncertain. CDR3 length equals 13 residues. Germline-derived CDR1 and CDR2 are SNHLY and FYNNEI. V lost 2 bases and J 6 bases, leaving 10 bases between the germline ends. This CDR3 reads CASSERGFHGYTF. Partial CDR3 DNA: TGTGCCAGCAGTGAACGGGGATTTCATGGC.

The sample holds many counts of this clone. Read data end 3 residues before the CDR3 end; the end is taken from the germline J gene. The chain joins TRBV30 to TRBJ2-6; tentatively, D is TRBD1 (6 bases). The germline CDR1 and CDR2 sequences are GTSNPN and SVGIG (reference sequence). V was clipped by 4 bases and J by 3 bases, with 25 bases between them. This CDR3 has 19 amino acids. CDR3 in amino acids: CAWITGTSLNQRGANVLTF. CDR3 DNA, as far as it was read: TGTGCCTGGATTACCGGGACAAGCCTTAATCAGCGTGGGGCCAACGTC. Using reference TRBV30 and TRBJ2-6 for the parts outside the CDR3, the full variable domain is SQTIHQWPATLVQPVGSPLSLECTVEGTSNPNLYWYRQAAGRGLQLLFYSVGIGQISSEVPQNLSASRPQDRQFILSSKKLLLSDSGFYLCAWITGTSLNQRGANVLTFGAGSRLTVL.

In the case of this clone: The read terminates 3 residues ahead of where the CDR3 ends, so the germline J gene completes it. The chain couples TRBV19 to TRBJ2-3; TRBD2 matches 11 bases. Germline V CDR1 and CDR2: LNHDA, SQIVND (reference sequence). The CDR3 is made up of 14 amino acids. The chain's CDR3 is CASSSGRPQETQYF. Partial CDR3 DNA: TGTGCCAGTTCTAGCGGGAGGCCACAAGAGACG. The full variable domain, with the rest looked up from reference TRBV19 and TRBJ2-3, is DGGITQSPKYLFRKEGQNVTLSCEQNLNHDAMYWYRQDPGQGLRLIYYSQIVNDFQKGDIAEGYSVSREKKESFPLTVTSAQKNPTAFYLCASSSGRPQETQYFGPGTRLTVL.

There are many counts of this clone. The CDR3 end is not reached by the read, which stops 3 residues before it; the germline J gene fills it in. The chain combines TRBV19 with TRBJ2-7, with 8 positions matching TRBD2. The CDR3 runs to 13 residues. Looked up from germline, CDR1 is LNHDA and CDR2 is SQIVND (reference sequence). V gave up 5 bases and J gave up 4 bases; unmatched junction bases: 4. CDR3 sequence: CASSSQREYEQYF. CDR3 DNA, as far as it was read: TGTGCCAGTAGTTCGCAGCGGGAGTACGAG. Variable domain in full (rest from reference TRBV19 and TRBJ2-7): DGGITQSPKYLFRKEGQNVTLSCEQNLNHDAMYWYRQDPGQGLRLIYYSQIVNDFQKGDIAEGYSVSREKKESFPLTVTSAQKNPTAFYLCASSSQREYEQYFGPGTRLTVT.

At least ten counts were recorded for this clone. The read ends 3 residues shy of where the CDR3 ends; the end is completed using the germline J gene. The chain recombines TRBV4-1 with TRBJ2-7, with TRBD2 matching over 14 bases. CDR3 length equals 16 residues. V lost 4 bases and J lost 5; bases outside the gene matches: 7. Germline assignment: CDR1 MGHRA and CDR2 YSYEKL. The covered CDR3 bases are TGCGCCAGCAGCCGAGGGGGACTAGCGGGAGCCAACGAG. This encodes CASSRGGLAGANE. The full-length CDR3 reads as CASSRGGLAGANEQYF.

There are many counts of this clone. The observed sequence ends 3 residues before the CDR3 terminus, with the missing tail filled in from the germline J gene. The sample has other DNA sequences that encode this CDR3 too. V is TRBV5-1 and J is TRBJ1-2; D possibly corresponds to TRBD1 (5 bases). Germline V gene data show CDR1 as SGHRS and CDR2 as YFSETQ. CDR3 length: 13 amino acids. This CDR3 reads CASSPEGIGGYTF. Partial CDR3 DNA: TGCGCCAGCAGCCCCGAGGGGATTGGAGGC.

This clone came up a few times. The CDR3 sequence: CAWRGTGNSPLHF. CDR3 DNA, as far as it was read: TGTGCCTGGAGAGGGACAGGGAACTCACCC. This chain uses TRBV30 with TRBJ1-6; TRBD1 agrees at 9 bases. Sequencing ends 3 residues short of the CDR3 end; the germline J gene provides the rest. Germline loops: CDR1 GTSNPN, CDR2 SVGIG (reference sequence). CDR3 length: 13 amino acids. Trimming at V came to 3 bases and at J to 10 bases, leaving 4 bases not matched to a gene.

This clone was seen a few times. The read halts 3 residues ahead of the CDR3 end, with the missing end drawn from the germline J gene. The genes are TRBV2 and TRBJ2-3; perhaps TRBD2 as D (6 bases). Trimming shortened V by 8 bases and J by 4 bases, and 19 bases separated the two germline ends. The CDR3 has 15 residues. Germline loops: CDR1 SNHLY, CDR2 FYNNEI. The CDR3 loop reads CASSPGGPTADTQYF. The part of the CDR3 DNA that was read is TGTGCCAGCTCGCCCGGGGGTCCGACGGCAGATACG. The variable domain in full, with the rest retrieved from reference TRBV2 and TRBJ2-3, is EPEVTQTPSHQVTQMGQEVILRCVPISNHLYFYWYRQILGQKVEFLVSFYNNEISEKSEIFDDQFSVERPDGSNFTLKIRSTKLEDSAMYFCASSPGGPTADTQYFGPGTRLTVL.

Turning to this clone: The read ends 3 residues before the CDR3 terminus; that terminus is restored from the germline J gene. The chain has TRBV7-8 and TRBJ2-2, with D possibly being TRBD2 (7 bases). Germline V gene sequence: CDR1 SGHVS, CDR2 FQNEAQ. The CDR3 covers 18 residues. CDR3 protein: CASSSPEGGFATNEKLFF. The CDR3 bases that were read are TGTGCCAGCAGCTCGCCCGAGGGGGGGTTTGCAACTAATGAAAAG.

This clone was detected many times. The sequenced CDR3 bases are TGTGCCATCAGGAGACAGGACGCGAATCAGCCC. Its protein product is CAIRRQDANQP. The CDR3, in full, reads CAIRRQDANQPQHF. The V and J genes are TRBV10-3 and TRBJ1-5, with a tentative D call TRBD1 (6 bases). Read coverage stops 3 residues before the CDR3 terminus; the germline J gene supplies the remainder. CDR1 ENHRY and CDR2 SYGVKD come from the germline V gene. Trimming removed 6 bases at V and 4 bases at J, with 13 bases between. The length of the CDR3 is 14 residues.